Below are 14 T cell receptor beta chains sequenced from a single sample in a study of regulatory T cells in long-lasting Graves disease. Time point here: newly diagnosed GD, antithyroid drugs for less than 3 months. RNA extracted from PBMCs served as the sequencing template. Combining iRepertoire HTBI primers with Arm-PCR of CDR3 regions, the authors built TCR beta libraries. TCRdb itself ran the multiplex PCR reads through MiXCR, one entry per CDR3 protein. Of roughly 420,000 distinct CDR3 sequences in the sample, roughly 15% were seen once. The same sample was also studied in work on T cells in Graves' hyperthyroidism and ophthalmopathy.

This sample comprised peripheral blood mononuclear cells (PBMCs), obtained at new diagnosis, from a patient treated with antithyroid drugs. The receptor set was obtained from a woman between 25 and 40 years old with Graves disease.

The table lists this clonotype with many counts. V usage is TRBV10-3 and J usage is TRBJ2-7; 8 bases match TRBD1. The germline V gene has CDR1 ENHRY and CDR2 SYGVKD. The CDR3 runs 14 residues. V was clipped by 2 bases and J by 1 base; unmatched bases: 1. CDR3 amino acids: CAISEGQGSYEQYF. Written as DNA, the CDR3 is TGTGCCATCAGTGAGGGACAGGGTTCCTACGAGCAGTACTTC.

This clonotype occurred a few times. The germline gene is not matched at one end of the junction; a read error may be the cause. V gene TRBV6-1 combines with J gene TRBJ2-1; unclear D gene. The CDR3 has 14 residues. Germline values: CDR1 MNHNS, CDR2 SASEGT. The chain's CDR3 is CAGSEGADYNEQFF. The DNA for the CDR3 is TGTGCCGGCAGTGAAGGAGCAGACTACAATGAGCAGTTCTTC.

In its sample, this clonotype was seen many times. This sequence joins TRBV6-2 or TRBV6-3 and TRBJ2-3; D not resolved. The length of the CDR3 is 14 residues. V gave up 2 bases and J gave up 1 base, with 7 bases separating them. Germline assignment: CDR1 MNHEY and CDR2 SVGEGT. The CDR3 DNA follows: TGTGCCAGCAGTTACCGGCAGGGCACAGATACGCAGTATTTT. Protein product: CASSYRQGTDTQYF.

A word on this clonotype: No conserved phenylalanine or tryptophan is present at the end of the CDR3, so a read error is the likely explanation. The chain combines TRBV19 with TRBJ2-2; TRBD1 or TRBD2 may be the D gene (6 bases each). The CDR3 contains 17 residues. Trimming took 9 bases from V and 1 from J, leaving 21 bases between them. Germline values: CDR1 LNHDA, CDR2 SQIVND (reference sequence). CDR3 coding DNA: TGTGCCAGGGAGGGTTCTCCGGGACACCAGAACACCGGGGAGCTGTTTTTG. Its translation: CAREGSPGHQNTGELFL.

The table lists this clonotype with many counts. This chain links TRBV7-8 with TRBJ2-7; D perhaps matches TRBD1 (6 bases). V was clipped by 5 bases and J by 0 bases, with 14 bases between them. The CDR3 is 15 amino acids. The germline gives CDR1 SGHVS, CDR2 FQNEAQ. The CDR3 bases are TGTGCCAGCAGCCGACCGGGCAGGGGCTCCTACGAGCAGTACTTC. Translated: CASSRPGRGSYEQYF. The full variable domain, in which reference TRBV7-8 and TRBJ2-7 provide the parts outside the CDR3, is GAGVSQSPRYKVAKRGQDVALRCDPISGHVSLFWYQQALGQGPEFLTYFQNEAQLDKSGLPSDRFFAERPEGSVSTLKIQRTQQEDSAVYLCASSRPGRGSYEQYFGPGTRLTVT.

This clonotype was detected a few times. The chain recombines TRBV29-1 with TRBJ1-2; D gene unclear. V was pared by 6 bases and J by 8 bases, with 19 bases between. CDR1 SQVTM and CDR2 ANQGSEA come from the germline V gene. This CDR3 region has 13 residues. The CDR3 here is CSVPRWPKKGYTF. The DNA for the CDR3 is TGCAGCGTCCCAAGGTGGCCCAAAAAAGGCTACACCTTC.

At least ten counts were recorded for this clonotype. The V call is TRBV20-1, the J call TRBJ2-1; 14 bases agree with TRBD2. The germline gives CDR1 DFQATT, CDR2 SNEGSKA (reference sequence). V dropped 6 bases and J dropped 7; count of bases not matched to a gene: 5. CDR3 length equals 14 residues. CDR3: CSAGTSGSGNEQFF. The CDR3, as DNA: TGCAGTGCCGGGACTAGCGGGAGTGGGAATGAGCAGTTCTTC.

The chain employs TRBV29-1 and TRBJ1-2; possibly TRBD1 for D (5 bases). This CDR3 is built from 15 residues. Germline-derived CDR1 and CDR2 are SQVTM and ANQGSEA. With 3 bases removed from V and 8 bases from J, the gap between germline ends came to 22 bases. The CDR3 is CSVDSRGRAGDGYTF. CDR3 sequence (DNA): TGCAGCGTTGACTCTCGGGGCAGGGCGGGCGACGGCTACACCTTC.

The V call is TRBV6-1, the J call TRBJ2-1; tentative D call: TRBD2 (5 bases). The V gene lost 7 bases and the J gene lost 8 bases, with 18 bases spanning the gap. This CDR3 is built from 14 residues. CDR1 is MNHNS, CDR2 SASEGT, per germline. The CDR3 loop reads CASTVRTGLHEQFF. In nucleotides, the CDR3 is TGTGCCAGCACCGTCCGGACTGGGCTGCATGAGCAGTTCTTC.

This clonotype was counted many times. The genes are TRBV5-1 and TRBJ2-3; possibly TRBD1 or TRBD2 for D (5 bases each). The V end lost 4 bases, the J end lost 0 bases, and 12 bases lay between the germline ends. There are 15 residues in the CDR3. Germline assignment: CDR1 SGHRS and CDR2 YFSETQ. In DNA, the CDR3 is TGCGCCAGCAGCGGAGACGGGGCCAGCACAGATACGCAGTATTTT. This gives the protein CASSGDGASTDTQYF.

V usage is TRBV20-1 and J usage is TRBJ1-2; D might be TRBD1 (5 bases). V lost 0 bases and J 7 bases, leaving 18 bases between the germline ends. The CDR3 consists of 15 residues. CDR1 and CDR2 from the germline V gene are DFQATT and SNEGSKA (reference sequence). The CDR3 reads CSARDRGPSRTGYTF. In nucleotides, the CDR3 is TGCAGTGCTAGAGATAGGGGACCGTCCAGGACTGGCTACACCTTC.

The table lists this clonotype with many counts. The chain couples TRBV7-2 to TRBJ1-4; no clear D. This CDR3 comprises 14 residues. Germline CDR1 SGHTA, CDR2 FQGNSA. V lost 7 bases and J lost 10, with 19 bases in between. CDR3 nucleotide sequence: TGTGCCAGCACCCTTGACACCCAGGCGCGAAAACTGTTTTTT. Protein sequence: CASTLDTQARKLFF.

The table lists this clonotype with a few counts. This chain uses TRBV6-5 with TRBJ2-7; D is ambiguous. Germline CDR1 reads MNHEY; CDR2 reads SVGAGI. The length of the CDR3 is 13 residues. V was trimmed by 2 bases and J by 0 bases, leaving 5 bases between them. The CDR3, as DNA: TGTGCCAGCAGTTACGACTTCTCCTACGAGCAGTACTTC. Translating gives CASSYDFSYEQYF.

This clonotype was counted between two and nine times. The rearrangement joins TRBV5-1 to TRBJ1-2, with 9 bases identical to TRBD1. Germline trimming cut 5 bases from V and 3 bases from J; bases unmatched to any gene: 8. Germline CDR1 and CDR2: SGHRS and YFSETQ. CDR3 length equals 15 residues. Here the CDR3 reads CASSFGQGFYYGYTF. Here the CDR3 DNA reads TGCGCCAGCAGTTTTGGACAGGGGTTCTACTATGGCTACACCTTC.